The 5 T cell receptor beta chains listed next were all sequenced from one sample in a study of blood T cell repertoires in COVID-19 (dated by TCRdb to between 2020 and 2021). Libraries were made using the immunoSEQ multiplex PCR assay. As stored in TCRdb, this immuneACCESS dataset retains in-frame rearrangements with V and J assigned. A fraction of the clones does not appear; measured against another copy, unresolved V genes explain less than half of the discrepancy, and the remainder lacks a known reason. The sample table shows roughly 53,000 clones, and about nine tenths are seen once. The ten largest clones add up to 25% to 30% of the sample. The sequenced sample was peripheral blood. Receptor source: a human donor in a cohort sampled during active COVID-19.

The V and J genes are TRBV12-3 or TRBV12-4 and TRBJ1-2; D is undetermined. The CDR3 runs to 13 residues. V was clipped by 6 bases and J by 8 bases, with 16 bases between them. The CDR3 protein is CASSGGIFIGYTF. The CDR3 region has the DNA TGTGCCAGCAGCGGCGGGATTTTTATAGGCTACACCTTC.

V and J are TRBV19 and TRBJ2-1; 8 bases match TRBD2. The CDR3 totals 15 residues. CDR1 and CDR2 (germline): LNHDA, SQIVND (reference sequence). With 6 bases clipped from V and 3 bases from J, the junction kept 7 bases outside the gene matches. CDR3 sequence: CASRKSGSFYNEQFF. CDR3 nucleotides: TGTGCCAGTAGAAAAAGCGGGAGTTTCTACAATGAGCAGTTCTTC.

The gene calls are TRBV10-3 and TRBJ2-1, with 8 bases fitting TRBD1. The CDR3 is 20 amino acids. The germline V gene encodes CDR1 ENHRY and CDR2 SYGVKD. V dropped 4 bases and J dropped 0; count of bases not matched to a gene: 17. The CDR3 DNA reads as TGTGCCATCAGTGGACAGGGGTTAAGAGTGAAAGCAACCTCCTACAATGAGCAGTTCTTC. This sequence encodes CAISGQGLRVKATSYNEQFF.

The chain combines TRBV2 with TRBJ2-4; 8 nucleotides line up with TRBD1. From germline, CDR1 is SNHLY and CDR2 FYNNEI. The CDR3 totals 16 residues. V was clipped by 2 bases and J by 8 bases; unmatched bases: 11. The CDR3 DNA sequence: TGTGCCAGCAGTGAAAAAAGGGGACAGGCAGGGGACATTCAGTACTTC. Translation: CASSEKRGQAGDIQYF.

The chain recombines TRBV18 with TRBJ1-1, with D possibly being TRBD1 (5 bases). Trimming pared 4 bases from V and 1 base from J, leaving 13 bases between. Germline CDR1 KGHSH, CDR2 LQKENI. There are 15 residues in the CDR3. CDR3 residues: CASSRRDGANTEAFF. CDR3 in DNA: TGTGCCAGCTCACGGAGGGACGGGGCGAACACTGAAGCTTTCTTT. The full variable domain, rest sourced from reference TRBV18 and TRBJ1-1, is NAGVMQNPRHLVRRRGQEARLRCSPMKGHSHVYWYRQLPEEGLKFMVYLQKENIIDESGMPKERFSAEFPKEGPSILRIQQVVRGDSAAYFCASSRRDGANTEAFFGQGTRLTVV.